The entry below gives a single T cell receptor beta chain sequence along with its context. This specimen comes from a study of radiotherapy plus CTLA-4 blockade in lung cancer. CDR1 MNHNS and CDR2 SASEGT come from the germline V gene. Trimming took 8 bases from V and 4 from J, leaving 14 bases between them. The CDR3 length is 13 residues. Libraries were prepared by immunoSEQ multiplex PCR; TCRdb keeps only in-frame clonotypes and omits some of them. The table records roughly 80,000 clones, over 70% of them present only once. The chain joins TRBV6-1 to TRBJ2-5, with a possible D match to TRBD2 (6 bases). This receptor was identified in a human donor with non-small cell lung cancer who had a partial response to radiotherapy plus ipilimumab. Some clones in this sample may be carry-over from other donors' samples. The specimen comprised peripheral blood, sampled from a patient treated with radiotherapy plus ipilimumab. The CDR3 protein is CASAYRDSETQYF. The CDR3 coding sequence is TGTGCCAGCGCCTACCGGGACTCAGAGACCCAGTACTTC.